These T cell receptor beta chains were read from a single sample in a study of blood T cell repertoires in COVID-19. Method: immunoSEQ multiplex PCR; TCRdb's copy keeps in-frame clones and lacks some. The sample consists of about 270,000 clones, less than 85% of them appearing once. Sequencing was performed on peripheral blood. These receptors came from a human donor with COVID-19, enrolled during active disease. The donor label of this sample is uncertain. The CDR3 runs from the conserved cysteine through the conserved F or W. A D gene is named only where the DNA matches it firmly. Clone size is given for some rows only: seen once, a few or many times, or a class if the clone is expanded.

clone_size j_call v_call d_call cdr3_nt cdr3_aa
NA TRBJ1-1 TRBV18 NA TGTGCCAGCTCATCATCGAAAGTGGCTGGAGGCACTGAAGCTTTCTTT CASSSSKVAGGTEAFF
NA TRBJ2-2 TRBV7-6 NA TGTGCCAGCAGCCTTGGGGGCTCACGAGACACCGGGGAGCTGTTTTTT CASSLGGSRDTGELFF
NA TRBJ2-1 TRBV19 TRBD2 TGTGCCAGTATCGCGACTAGCGGAAATAATGAGCAGTTCTTC CASIATSGNNEQFF
few TRBJ2-7 TRBV2 TRBD1 TGTGCCAGCCACTTCGACAGGGCAGGCGGAGAGCAGTACTTC CASHFDRAGGEQYF
NA TRBJ1-2 TRBV15 TRBD1 TGTGCCACCAGCAGAGATTTGGGACAGGATTATGGCTACACCTTC CATSRDLGQDYGYTF
NA TRBJ1-5 TRBV5-1 NA TGCGCCAGCAGCTTTACAGCGGGTTCTGGTCAGCCCCAGCATTTT CASSFTAGSGQPQHF
NA TRBJ2-5 TRBV28 TRBD1 TGTGCCACCGGACAGGGGTGGGAGACCCAGTACTTC CATGQGWETQYF
NA TRBJ1-4 TRBV5-1 TRBD1 TGCGCCAGCAGCTTGGGGGACAGCCTTAATGAAAAACTGTTTTTT CASSLGDSLNEKLFF
NA TRBJ2-3 TRBV24-1 NA TGTGCCACCAGTGCAGGGTCGCTCACAGATACGCAGTATTTT CATSAGSLTDTQYF
NA TRBJ1-2 TRBV2 TRBD1 TGTGCCAGCAGTGGTACAGGGGGCTATGGCTACACCTTC CASSGTGGYGYTF
once TRBJ2-7 TRBV10-1 NA TGCGCCAGCAGTGAGTATCGCGGATCCTACGAGCAGTACTTC CASSEYRGSYEQYF
NA TRBJ1-2 TRBV30 NA TGTGCCTGGAGTGTTTCGAGAGTCCTTTCCTATGGCTACACCTTC CAWSVSRVLSYGYTF
few TRBJ2-4 TRBV19 NA TGTGCCAGTAGTCGAGGGCTAGCCAAAAACATTCAGTACTTC CASSRGLAKNIQYF
few TRBJ2-1 TRBV6-4 NA TGTGCCAGCAGTGACCCGGATGATATCACACGGGAGAAGGAGCTCTCCTACAATGAGCAGTTCTTC CASSDPDDITREKELSYNEQFF
NA TRBJ2-4 TRBV7-8 NA TGTGCCAGCAGCTCCCGGGTGATCCGGGACATTCAGTACTTC CASSSRVIRDIQYF
NA TRBJ2-7 TRBV15 NA TGTGCCACCAGCAGAGACAGGGGACCCCCCTACGAGCAGTACTTC CATSRDRGPPYEQYF
NA TRBJ2-7 TRBV29-1 NA TGCAGCGTCGCCGGGACTTCTTCCTACGAGCAGTACTTC CSVAGTSSYEQYF
NA TRBJ2-2 TRBV19 NA TGTGCCAGTAGTGAGACAGGGAACACCGGGGAGCTGTTTTTT CASSETGNTGELFF